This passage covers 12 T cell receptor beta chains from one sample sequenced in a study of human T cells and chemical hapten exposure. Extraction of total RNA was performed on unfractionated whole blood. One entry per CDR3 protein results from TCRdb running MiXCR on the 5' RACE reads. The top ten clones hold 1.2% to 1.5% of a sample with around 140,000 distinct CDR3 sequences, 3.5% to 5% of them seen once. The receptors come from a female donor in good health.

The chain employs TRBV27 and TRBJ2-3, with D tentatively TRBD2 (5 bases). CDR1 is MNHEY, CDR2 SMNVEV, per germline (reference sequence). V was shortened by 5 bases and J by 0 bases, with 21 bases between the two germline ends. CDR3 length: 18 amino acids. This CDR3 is CASSLGPTSRLSTDTQYF. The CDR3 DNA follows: TGTGCCAGCAGTCTCGGCCCAACCTCCCGACTAAGCACAGATACGCAGTATTTT.

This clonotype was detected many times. The CDR3 is CAIRGQGTNEKLFF. CDR3 sequence (DNA): TGTGCCATCAGAGGTCAGGGGACGAATGAAAAACTGTTTTTT. The J gene is TRBJ1-4, the V gene TRBV10-3, with TRBD1 as a possible D gene (6 bases). The CDR3 length is 14 residues. V lost 6 bases and J lost 5, with 13 bases in between. From germline, CDR1 is ENHRY and CDR2 SYGVKD.

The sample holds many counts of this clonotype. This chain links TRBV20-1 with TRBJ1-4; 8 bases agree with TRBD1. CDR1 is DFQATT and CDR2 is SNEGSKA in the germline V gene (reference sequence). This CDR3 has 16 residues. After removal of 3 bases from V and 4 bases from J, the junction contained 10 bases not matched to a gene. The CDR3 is CSASLGQGALNEKLFF. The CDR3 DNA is TGCAGTGCTAGCTTGGGCCAGGGGGCCCTTAATGAAAAACTGTTTTTT.

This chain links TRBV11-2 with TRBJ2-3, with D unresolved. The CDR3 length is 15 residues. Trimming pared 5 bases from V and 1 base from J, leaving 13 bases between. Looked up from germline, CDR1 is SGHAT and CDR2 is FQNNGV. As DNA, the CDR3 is TGTGCCAGCAGCCCGACTGGTCGGGGCACAGATACGCAGTATTTT. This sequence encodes CASSPTGRGTDTQYF.

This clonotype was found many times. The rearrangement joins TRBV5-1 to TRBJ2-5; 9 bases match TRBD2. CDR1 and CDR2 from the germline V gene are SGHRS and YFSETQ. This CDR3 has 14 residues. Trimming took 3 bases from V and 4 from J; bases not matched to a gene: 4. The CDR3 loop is CASSSSTSGETQYF. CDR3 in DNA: TGCGCCAGCAGCTCATCGACTAGCGGAGAGACCCAGTACTTC.

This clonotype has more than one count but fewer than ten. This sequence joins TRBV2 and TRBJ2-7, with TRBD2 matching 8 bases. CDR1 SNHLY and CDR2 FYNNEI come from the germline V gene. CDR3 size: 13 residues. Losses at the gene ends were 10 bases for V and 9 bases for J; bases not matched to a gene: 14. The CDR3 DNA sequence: TGTGCCACCGGTCCCGGGACTAGTTATTTGCAGTACTTC. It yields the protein CATGPGTSYLQYF.

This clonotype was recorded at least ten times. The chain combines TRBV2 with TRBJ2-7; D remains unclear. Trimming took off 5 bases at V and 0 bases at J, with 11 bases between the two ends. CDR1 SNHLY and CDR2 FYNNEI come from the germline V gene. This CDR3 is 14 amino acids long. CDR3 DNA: TGTGCCAGCAGTTATAACGCCTTCTCCTACGAGCAGTACTTC. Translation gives CASSYNAFSYEQYF. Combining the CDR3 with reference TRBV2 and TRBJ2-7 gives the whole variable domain EPEVTQTPSHQVTQMGQEVILRCVPISNHLYFYWYRQILGQKVEFLVSFYNNEISEKSEIFDDQFSVERPDGSNFTLKIRSTKLEDSAMYFCASSYNAFSYEQYFGPGTRLTVT.

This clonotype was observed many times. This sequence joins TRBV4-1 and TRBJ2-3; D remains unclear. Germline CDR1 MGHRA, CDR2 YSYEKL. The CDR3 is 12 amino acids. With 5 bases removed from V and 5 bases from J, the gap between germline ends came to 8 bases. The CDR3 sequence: CASSKQRDTQYF. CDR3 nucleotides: TGCGCCAGCAGCAAACAACGAGATACGCAGTATTTT.

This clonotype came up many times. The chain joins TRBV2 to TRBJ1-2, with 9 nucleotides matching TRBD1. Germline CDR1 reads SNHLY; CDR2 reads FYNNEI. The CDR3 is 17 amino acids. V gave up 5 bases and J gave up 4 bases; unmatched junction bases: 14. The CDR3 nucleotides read TGTGCCAGCAGTTACGACAAATTACAGGGGGCCTTCTATGGCTACACCTTC. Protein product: CASSYDKLQGAFYGYTF.

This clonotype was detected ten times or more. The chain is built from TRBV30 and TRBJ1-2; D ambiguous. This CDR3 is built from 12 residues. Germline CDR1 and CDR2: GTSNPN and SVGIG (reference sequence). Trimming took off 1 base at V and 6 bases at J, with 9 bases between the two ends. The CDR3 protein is CAWSDRGNGYTF. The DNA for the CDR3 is TGTGCCTGGAGTGATCGGGGAAATGGCTACACCTTC.

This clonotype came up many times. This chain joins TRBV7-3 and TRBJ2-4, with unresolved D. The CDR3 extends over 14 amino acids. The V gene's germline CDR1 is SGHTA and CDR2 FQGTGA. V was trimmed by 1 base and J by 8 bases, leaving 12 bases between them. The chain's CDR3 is CASSLSGPGDIQYF. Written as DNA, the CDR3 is TGTGCCAGCAGCTTAAGTGGCCCTGGGGACATTCAGTACTTC.

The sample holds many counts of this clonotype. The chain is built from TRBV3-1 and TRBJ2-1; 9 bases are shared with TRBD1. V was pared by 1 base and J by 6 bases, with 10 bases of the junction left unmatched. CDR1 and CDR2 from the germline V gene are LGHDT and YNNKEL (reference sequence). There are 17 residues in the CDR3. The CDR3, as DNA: TGTGCCAGCAGCCAAGTTGCCGGGACAGGGAATCTCAATGAGCAGTTCTTC. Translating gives CASSQVAGTGNLNEQFF.